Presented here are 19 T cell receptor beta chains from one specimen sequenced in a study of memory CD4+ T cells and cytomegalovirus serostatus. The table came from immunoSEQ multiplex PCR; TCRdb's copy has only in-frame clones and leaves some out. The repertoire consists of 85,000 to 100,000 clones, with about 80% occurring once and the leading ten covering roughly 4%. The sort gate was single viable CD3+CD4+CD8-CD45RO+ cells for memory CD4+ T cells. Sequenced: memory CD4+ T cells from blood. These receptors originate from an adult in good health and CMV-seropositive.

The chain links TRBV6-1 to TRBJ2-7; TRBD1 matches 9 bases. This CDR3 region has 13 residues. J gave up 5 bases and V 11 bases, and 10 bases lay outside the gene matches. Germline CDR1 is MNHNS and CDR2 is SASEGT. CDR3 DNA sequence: TGTGCCGGCACCGGGACAGGGAGGGACGAGCAGTACTTC. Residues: CAGTGTGRDEQYF.

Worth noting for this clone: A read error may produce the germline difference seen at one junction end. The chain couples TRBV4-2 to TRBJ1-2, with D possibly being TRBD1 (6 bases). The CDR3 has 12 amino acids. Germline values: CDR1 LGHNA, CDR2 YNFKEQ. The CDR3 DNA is TGTGCCAGCAGCCAAGAGCGGGGACACTGTAACTTC. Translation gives CASSQERGHCNF.

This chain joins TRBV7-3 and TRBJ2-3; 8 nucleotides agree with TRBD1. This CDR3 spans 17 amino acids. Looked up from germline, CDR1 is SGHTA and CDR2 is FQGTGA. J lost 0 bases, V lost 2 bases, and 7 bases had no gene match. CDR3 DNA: TGTGCCAGCAGCTTAGGAGGGGGACAGGAGAGCACAGATACGCAGTATTTT. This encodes CASSLGGGQESTDTQYF.

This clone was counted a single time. Written as DNA, the CDR3 is TGTGCCAGCAGTTTATCACAGGGACACTATGGCTACACCTTC. It specifies CASSLSQGHYGYTF. The chain links TRBV28 to TRBJ1-2; TRBD1 might be the D (6 bases). Germline-derived CDR1 and CDR2 are MDHEN and SYDVKM. The CDR3 is made up of 14 amino acids. With 1 base removed from V and 3 bases from J, the gap between germline ends came to 9 bases.

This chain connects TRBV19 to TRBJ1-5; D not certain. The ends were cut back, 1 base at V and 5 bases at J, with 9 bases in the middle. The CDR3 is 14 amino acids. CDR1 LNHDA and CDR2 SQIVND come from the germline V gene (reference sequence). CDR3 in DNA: TGTGCCAGTAGTATAGGAGGTTTCTATCAGCCCCAGCATTTT. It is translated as CASSIGGFYQPQHF.

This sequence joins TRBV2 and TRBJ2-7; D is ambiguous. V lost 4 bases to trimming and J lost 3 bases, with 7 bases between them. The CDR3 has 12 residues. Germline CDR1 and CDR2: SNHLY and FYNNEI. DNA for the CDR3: TGTGCCAGCAGTGGTTCGGGCTACGAGCAGTACTTC. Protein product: CASSGSGYEQYF.

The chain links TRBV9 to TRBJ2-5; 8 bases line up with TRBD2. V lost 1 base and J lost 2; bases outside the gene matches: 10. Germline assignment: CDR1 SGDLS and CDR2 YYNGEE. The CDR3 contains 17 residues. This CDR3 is CASSVTLLAGGQETQYF. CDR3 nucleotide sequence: TGTGCCAGCAGCGTAACCCTCCTGGCGGGAGGACAAGAGACCCAGTACTTC.

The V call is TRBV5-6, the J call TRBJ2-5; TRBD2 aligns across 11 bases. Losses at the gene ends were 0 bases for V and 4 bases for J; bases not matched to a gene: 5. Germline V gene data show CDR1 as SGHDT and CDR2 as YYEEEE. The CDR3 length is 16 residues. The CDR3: CASSLGLAGGGETQYF. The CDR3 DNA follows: TGTGCCAGCAGCTTGGGGCTAGCGGGAGGTGGAGAGACCCAGTACTTC. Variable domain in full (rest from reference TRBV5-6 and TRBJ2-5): DAGVTQSPTHLIKTRGQQVTLRCSPKSGHDTVSWYQQALGQGPQFIFQYYEEEERQRGNFPDRFSGHQFPNYSSELNVNALLLGDSALYLCASSLGLAGGGETQYFGPGTRLLVL.

DNA for the CDR3: TGCGCCAGCAGCCAAGCGGCCAGAAACACCGGGGAGCTGTTTTTT. Its translation: CASSQAARNTGELFF. V is TRBV4-3 and J is TRBJ2-2, with D unresolved. With 1 base removed from V and 2 bases from J, the gap between germline ends came to 8 bases. The length of the CDR3 is 15 residues. From germline, CDR1 is LGHNA and CDR2 YSLEER.

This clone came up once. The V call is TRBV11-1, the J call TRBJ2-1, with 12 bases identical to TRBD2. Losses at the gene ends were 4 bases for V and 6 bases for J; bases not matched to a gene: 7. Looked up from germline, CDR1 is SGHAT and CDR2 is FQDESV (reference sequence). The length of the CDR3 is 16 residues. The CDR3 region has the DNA TGTGCCAGCAGCTCTTCTAGCGGGAGGGCCGCCAATGAGCAGTTCTTC. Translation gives CASSSSSGRAANEQFF.

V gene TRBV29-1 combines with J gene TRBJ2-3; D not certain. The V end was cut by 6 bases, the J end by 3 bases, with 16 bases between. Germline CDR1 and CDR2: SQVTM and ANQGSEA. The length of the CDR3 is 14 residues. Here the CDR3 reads CSVASVANTDTQYF. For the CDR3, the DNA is TGCAGCGTCGCCTCCGTGGCGAATACAGATACGCAGTATTTT.

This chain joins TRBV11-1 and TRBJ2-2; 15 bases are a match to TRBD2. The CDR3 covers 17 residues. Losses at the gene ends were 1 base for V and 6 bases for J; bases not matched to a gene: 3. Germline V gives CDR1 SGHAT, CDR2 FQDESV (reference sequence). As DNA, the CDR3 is TGTGCCAGCAGCTTAGGGGGACTAGCGGGAGGTGCCGGGGAGCTGTTTTTT. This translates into CASSLGGLAGGAGELFF.

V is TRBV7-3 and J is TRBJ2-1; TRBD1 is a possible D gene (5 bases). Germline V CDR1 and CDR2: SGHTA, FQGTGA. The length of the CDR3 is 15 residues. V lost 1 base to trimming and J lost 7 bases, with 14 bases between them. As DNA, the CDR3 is TGTGCCAGCAGCTTAATGAGCCTGGCAGGGAATGAGCAGTTCTTC. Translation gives CASSLMSLAGNEQFF. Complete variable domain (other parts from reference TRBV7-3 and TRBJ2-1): GAGVSQTPSNKVTEKGKYVELRCDPISGHTALYWYRQSLGQGPEFLIYFQGTGAADDSGLPNDRFFAVRPEGSVSTLKIQRTERGDSAVYLCASSLMSLAGNEQFFGPGTRLTVL.

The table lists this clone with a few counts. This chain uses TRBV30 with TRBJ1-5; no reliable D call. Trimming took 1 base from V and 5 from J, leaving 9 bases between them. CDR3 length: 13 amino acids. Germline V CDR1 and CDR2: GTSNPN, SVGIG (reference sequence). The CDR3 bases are TGTGCCTGGAGTGACCAGTTTGATCAGCCCCAGCATTTT. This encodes CAWSDQFDQPQHF.

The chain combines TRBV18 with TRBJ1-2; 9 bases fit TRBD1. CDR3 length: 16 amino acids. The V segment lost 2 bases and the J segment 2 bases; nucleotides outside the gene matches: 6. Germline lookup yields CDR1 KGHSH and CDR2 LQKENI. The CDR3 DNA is TGTGCCAGCTCACCAACCGGGACAGGGCTCAACTATGGCTACACCTTC. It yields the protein CASSPTGTGLNYGYTF.

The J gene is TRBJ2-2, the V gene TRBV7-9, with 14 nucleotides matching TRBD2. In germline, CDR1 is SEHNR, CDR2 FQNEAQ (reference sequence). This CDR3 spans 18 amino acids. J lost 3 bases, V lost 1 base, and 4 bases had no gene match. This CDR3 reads CASSLGLAGGPDTGELFF. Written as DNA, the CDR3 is TGTGCCAGCAGCTTAGGACTAGCGGGAGGGCCGGACACCGGGGAGCTGTTTTTT. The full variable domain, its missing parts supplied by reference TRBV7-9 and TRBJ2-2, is DTGVSQNPRHKITKRGQNVTFRCDPISEHNRLYWYRQTLGQGPEFLTYFQNEAQLEKSRLLSDRFSAERPKGSFSTLEIQRTEQGDSAMYLCASSLGLAGGPDTGELFFGEGSRLTVL.

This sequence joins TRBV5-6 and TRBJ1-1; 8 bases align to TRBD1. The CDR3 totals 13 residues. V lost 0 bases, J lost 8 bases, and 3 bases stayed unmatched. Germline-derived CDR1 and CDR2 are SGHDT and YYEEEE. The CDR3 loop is CASSLDRGLEAFF. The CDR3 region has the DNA TGTGCCAGCAGCTTGGACAGGGGGTTGGAAGCTTTCTTT.

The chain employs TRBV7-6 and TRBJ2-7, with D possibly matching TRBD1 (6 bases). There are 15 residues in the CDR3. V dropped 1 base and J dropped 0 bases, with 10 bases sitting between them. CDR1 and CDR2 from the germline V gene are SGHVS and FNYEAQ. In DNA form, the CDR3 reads TGTGCCAGCAGCTTAGAGAGGGGGAGCTCCTACGAGCAGTACTTC. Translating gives CASSLERGSSYEQYF.

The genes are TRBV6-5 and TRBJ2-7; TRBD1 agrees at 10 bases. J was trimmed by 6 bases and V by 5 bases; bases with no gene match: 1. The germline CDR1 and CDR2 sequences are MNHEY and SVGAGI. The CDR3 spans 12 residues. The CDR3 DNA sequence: TGTGCCAGCAGTCGACAGGGGGCCGAGCAGTACTTC. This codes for CASSRQGAEQYF.